This T cell receptor (beta chain) was sequenced during a study of blood T cell repertoires in COVID-19. On the study more broadly: Specimens from acute and convalescent COVID-19 originated in the United States, Italy and Spain. Sample material is recorded as cDNA or gDNA derived from T cells, B-cell-depleted T cells, or PBMCs.

Trimming removed 5 bases at V and 0 bases at J, with 16 bases between. This CDR3 contains 16 residues. Germline-derived CDR1 and CDR2 are ENHRY and SYGVKD. As originally analysed: Amplification of reference gene primers provided the estimated nucleated cell counts. Measured with immunoSEQ multiplex PCR; TCRdb has only the in-frame clones, and not every one. V and J calls and clone size come straight from that table; D and trimming were deduced from the DNA. The sample has about 130,000 clones; around nine tenths are singletons. Source material: peripheral blood. The genes are TRBV10-3 and TRBJ1-1, with D tentatively TRBD1 (6 bases). This clonotype originated in a man aged 50-60 years with active or convalescent COVID-19. The CDR3 is CAISRGGRTLNTEAFF. The CDR3 DNA reads TGTGCCATCAGTAGAGGGGGTCGAACCCTGAACACTGAAGCTTTCTTT.